This T cell receptor beta chain was recovered during a study of cytomegalovirus exposure and HLA in healthy donors. Study as a whole: Earlier, fewer than 140 million unique TCR beta sequences were recovered from approximately 180 million T cells by an analysis. Study-wide points: Analyzed later, association rates of TCRs varied across HLA loci, with DRB1 most and HLA-C fewest.

The PCR was carried out with 60 Vbeta primers and 13 Jbeta primers. Repertoires were generated with immunoSEQ multiplex PCR, while TCRdb's copy carries only in-frame clones and drops some. The sample has about 74,000 clones. The CDR3 sequence is 14 residues long. J gave up 9 bases and V 5 bases, and 6 bases lay outside the gene matches. Per the germline V gene, CDR1 is SGHNT and CDR2 is YENEEA. Points on this clone: As yet, its antigen is unknown.

The receptor was isolated from a female donor in good health and CMV-seropositive. Sequencing input: PBMCs. The rearrangement links TRBV11-3 to TRBJ2-7; 14 nucleotides match TRBD2. DNA for the CDR3: TGTGCCAGCAGCCCCGGGACTAGCGGGGGAGCGCAGTACTTC. Encoded protein: CASSPGTSGGAQYF.